This T cell receptor (beta chain) is drawn from a study of Graves' ophthalmopathy and Graves' hyperthyroidism. Amplification of TCR beta CDR3 regions used RNA transcripts. RT-PCR with HTBI primers came first, then second-round multiplex PCR. TCRdb redid the calling of the multiplex PCR reads with MiXCR, one entry per CDR3 protein. The sample holds almost 400,000 distinct CDR3 sequences, about 16% seen once. With regard to this clonotype: A much larger clone differs by one base, so this may be a read error.

The V gene's germline CDR1 is ENHRY and CDR2 SYGVKD. There are 18 residues in the CDR3. The V end was cut by 3 bases, the J end by 0 bases, with 15 bases between. The sequenced sample was peripheral blood. The chain has TRBV10-3 and TRBJ2-6; D is perhaps TRBD2 (5 bases). This TCR derives from a woman younger than 35 with Graves' ophthalmopathy. CDR3 coding DNA: TGTGCCATCAGTGACCCCGGACGGGATCCCTCTGGGGCCAACGTCCTGACTTTC. It yields the protein CAISDPGRDPSGANVLTF.